This TCR beta chain stems from a study of cytomegalovirus exposure and HLA in healthy donors. Study-wide points: Using the classifier, cytomegalovirus status was reportedly diagnosed with high specificity and sensitivity.

In the case of this clone: No antigen is known for it.

Assay used: immunoSEQ multiplex PCR; TCRdb lists only in-frame clones, some missing. Of 150,000 or so clones in the sample, less than 90% are singletons; the top ten hold about a fifth. Specimen: PBMCs. The TCR originated in a man younger than 35 in good health and CMV-seropositive.

The CDR3 here is CASSSYSGANTGELFF. The CDR3, as DNA: TGTGCCAGCAGCTCCTATAGCGGGGCGAACACCGGGGAGCTGTTTTTT. The V gene is TRBV13, the J gene TRBJ2-2; TRBD2 matches at 8 bases. This CDR3 spans 16 amino acids. Per germline, CDR1 PRHDT and CDR2 FYEKMQ (reference sequence). V dropped 4 bases and J dropped 0; count of bases not matched to a gene: 4.